These 26 T cell receptor beta chains originate from one sample sequenced in a study of cytomegalovirus exposure and HLA in healthy donors. Primers: 60 Vbeta forward and 13 Jbeta reverse. Sequencing used immunoSEQ multiplex PCR; TCRdb keeps in-frame clones, though not all of them. The sample consists of 210,000 or so clones, approximately 79% of them appearing once. The sequenced sample consisted of PBMCs. All receptors come from a young man in good health and CMV-seronegative.

The chain carries TRBV10-2 and TRBJ2-7; D not resolved. Germline V gene sequence: CDR1 WSHSY, CDR2 SAAADI. CDR3 size: 12 residues. V gave up 8 bases and J gave up 2 bases, with 10 bases separating them. The CDR3 nucleotides read TGCGCCAGCGAAACTGAAACCTACGAGCAGTACTTC. As protein: CASETETYEQYF.

Remarks on this clone: In the same sample, other DNA sequences code for this CDR3. The genes are TRBV5-6 and TRBJ2-5; the match to TRBD1 covers 7 bases. The J segment lost 4 bases and the V segment lost 4 bases, leaving 4 bases of the junction unmatched. CDR3 length: 13 residues. Germline-derived CDR1 and CDR2 are SGHDT and YYEEEE. The CDR3: CASSRDRGETQYF. The CDR3 nucleotides read TGTGCCAGCAGCAGGGACAGAGGAGAGACCCAGTACTTC. The whole variable domain, filled in from reference TRBV5-6 and TRBJ2-5, reads DAGVTQSPTHLIKTRGQQVTLRCSPKSGHDTVSWYQQALGQGPQFIFQYYEEEERQRGNFPDRFSGHQFPNYSSELNVNALLLGDSALYLCASSRDRGETQYFGPGTRLLVL.

CDR3 residues: CASSPISAVQETQYF. In DNA form, the CDR3 reads TGTGCCAGCAGCCCGATTAGCGCAGTTCAGGAGACCCAGTACTTC. The chain uses TRBV7-2 and TRBJ2-5; D perhaps matches TRBD2 (5 bases). Germline V gene lookup returns CDR1 SGHTA and CDR2 FQGNSA. Trimming removed 5 bases from V and 5 bases from J, with 18 bases in between. The CDR3 contains 15 residues.

The V gene is TRBV19, the J gene TRBJ2-3; TRBD1 might be the D (5 bases). The V end was cut by 1 base, the J end by 6 bases, with 8 bases between. The CDR3 consists of 13 residues. In germline, CDR1 is LNHDA, CDR2 SQIVND (reference sequence). CDR3 in DNA: TGTGCCAGTAGTATAGCAAAGGGGGATACGCAGTATTTT. It encodes CASSIAKGDTQYF.

The chain links TRBV28 to TRBJ2-5; 10 nucleotides match TRBD1. V dropped 2 bases and J dropped 5; count of bases not matched to a gene: 8. Germline CDR1 is MDHEN and CDR2 is SYDVKM. This CDR3 contains 16 residues. The CDR3 protein is CASSLQSPGQGETQYF. The CDR3 nucleotides read TGTGCCAGCAGTTTACAGAGTCCGGGACAGGGGGAGACCCAGTACTTC.

This chain uses TRBV6-5 with TRBJ1-2; 8 bases fit TRBD1. CDR1 and CDR2 from the germline V gene are MNHEY and SVGAGI. V lost 5 bases and J lost 5; bases outside the gene matches: 10. The CDR3 consists of 15 residues. CDR3 in amino acids: CASSPRRTGYYGYTF. CDR3 nucleotides: TGTGCCAGCAGTCCTCGTCGGACAGGGTATTATGGCTACACCTTC.

This sequence joins TRBV15 and TRBJ2-1; possibly TRBD2 for D (6 bases). CDR3 size: 16 residues. V was pared by 0 bases and J by 2 bases, with 11 bases between. The V gene's germline CDR1 is LNHNV and CDR2 YYDKDF (reference sequence). The CDR3 region is CATSRDDAGTYNEQFF. In DNA, the CDR3 is TGTGCCACCAGCAGAGATGATGCGGGAACCTACAATGAGCAGTTCTTC.

This sequence joins TRBV5-1 and TRBJ2-5; D might be TRBD2 (7 bases). Germline V gene lookup returns CDR1 SGHRS and CDR2 YFSETQ. Trimming cost V 1 base and J 4 bases, with 11 bases left between them. The CDR3 loop spans 14 amino acids. In DNA form, the CDR3 reads TGCGCCAGCAGCTTGCGGGGGGCCGGAGAGACCCAGTACTTC. It translates to CASSLRGAGETQYF.

V and J are TRBV29-1 and TRBJ2-1; 8 bases match TRBD1. V lost 6 bases to trimming and J lost 9 bases; unmatched junction nucleotides: 13. Germline V gives CDR1 SQVTM, CDR2 ANQGSEA. CDR3 length: 14 amino acids. CDR3 sequence: CSVRQGFTIGEQFF. As DNA, the CDR3 is TGCAGCGTGAGACAGGGGTTTACCATTGGTGAGCAGTTCTTC.

This clone was recorded a few times. The CDR3 bases are TGTGCCAGCAGGGGGGGGTTCCAAGAGACCCAGTACTTC. This gives the protein CASRGGFQETQYF. V gene TRBV6-5 combines with J gene TRBJ2-5, with 7 bases aligning to TRBD2. CDR1 is MNHEY and CDR2 is SVGAGI in the germline V gene. The CDR3 consists of 13 residues. V trimming: 6 bases; J trimming: 1 base; junction bases outside the gene matches: 2.

This clone was recorded a few times. This sequence joins TRBV6-1 and TRBJ2-7; TRBD2 might be the D (7 bases). V was clipped by 4 bases and J by 3 bases, with 16 bases between them. This CDR3 is 15 amino acids long. The germline CDR1 and CDR2 sequences are MNHNS and SASEGT. This CDR3 reads CASSGLPGGYYEQYF. The DNA for the CDR3 is TGTGCCAGCAGTGGCCTTCCGGGGGGCTACTACGAGCAGTACTTC.

The genes are TRBV5-1 and TRBJ1-1; TRBD1 matches 9 bases. This CDR3 has 16 residues. V lost 0 bases, J lost 3 bases, and 6 bases stayed unmatched. CDR1 is SGHRS, CDR2 YFSETQ, per germline. CDR3 DNA: TGCGCCAGCAGCTTGGGGCGGGACAGGGTGTACACTGAAGCTTTCTTT. Protein sequence: CASSLGRDRVYTEAFF.

With respect to this clone: At one of its ends the junction is not consistent with the germline gene, which may arise from a read error. The rearrangement links TRBV7-6 to TRBJ2-5, with 10 positions matching TRBD2. The CDR3 extends over 14 amino acids. CDR1 SGHVS and CDR2 FNYEAQ come from the germline V gene. The DNA of the CDR3 is TGTGCCAGCAGCCCCATAGCGGGGGGCCTTAACGGGAACTTC. Its protein is CASSPIAGGLNGNF.

This chain links TRBV11-1 with TRBJ2-2, with 8 bases matching TRBD1. The CDR3 spans 17 residues. The V gene's germline CDR1 is SGHAT and CDR2 FQDESV (reference sequence). Trimming cost V 5 bases and J 4 bases; bases outside gene matches: 12. CDR3: CASSPSSTGAFTGELFF. Here the CDR3 DNA reads TGTGCCAGCAGCCCATCTTCGACAGGGGCGTTCACCGGGGAGCTGTTTTTT.

This clone was found once. The chain combines TRBV20-1 with TRBJ1-2; the match to TRBD1 covers 8 bases. This CDR3 is 11 amino acids long. V dropped 6 bases and J dropped 5; count of bases not matched to a gene: 2. CDR1 is DFQATT and CDR2 is SNEGSKA in the germline V gene (reference sequence). Here the CDR3 reads CSARTGYGYTF. The CDR3 bases are TGCAGTGCCCGGACAGGGTATGGCTACACCTTC.

The V call is TRBV5-8, the J call TRBJ1-1, with D perhaps matching TRBD1 (5 bases). Germline CDR1 and CDR2: SGHTS and YDEGEE. The CDR3 sequence is 17 residues long. V shed 0 bases and J shed 0 bases, with 15 bases lying between them. CDR3 sequence reads: CASSLVQAKDMNTEAFF. As DNA, the CDR3 is TGTGCCAGCAGCTTGGTACAGGCCAAAGACATGAACACTGAAGCTTTCTTT.

V is TRBV9 and J is TRBJ2-7; 9 positions match TRBD2. The V and J ends lost 1 base and 7 bases, in that order; junction bases with no gene match: 15. This CDR3 contains 17 residues. Germline V CDR1 and CDR2: SGDLS, YYNGEE. The CDR3 loop is CASSVWGGSSGGTEQYF. CDR3 DNA: TGTGCCAGCAGCGTATGGGGGGGGAGTAGCGGGGGAACTGAGCAGTACTTC.

V gene TRBV13 combines with J gene TRBJ1-1; possible D gene TRBD1, 5 bases. The V gene's germline CDR1 is PRHDT and CDR2 FYEKMQ (reference sequence). The CDR3 is made up of 14 amino acids. With 1 base removed from V and 14 bases from J, the gap between germline ends came to 20 bases. The CDR3 loop reads CASSLAAYPGGVFF. DNA for the CDR3: TGTGCCAGCAGCTTAGCCGCATATCCTGGGGGGGTATTCTTT.

This chain links TRBV19 with TRBJ1-5; 7 nucleotides align to TRBD1. The germline CDR1 and CDR2 sequences are LNHDA and SQIVND (reference sequence). The V segment lost 5 bases and the J segment 7 bases; nucleotides outside the gene matches: 11. This CDR3 region has 15 residues. The CDR3 nucleotides are TGTGCCAGTAGTTATGTCAGAGGGGGCGGCCAGCCCCAGCATTTT. This sequence encodes CASSYVRGGGQPQHF.

V and J are TRBV7-2 and TRBJ2-1, with 13 bases aligning to TRBD2. This CDR3 region has 15 residues. V lost 5 bases, J lost 7 bases, and 5 bases stayed unmatched. Per germline, CDR1 SGHTA and CDR2 FQGNSA. CDR3 sequence (DNA): TGTGCCAGCAGCCCAGGGACTAGCGGGACAAATGAGCAGTTCTTC. This encodes CASSPGTSGTNEQFF.

The V call is TRBV6-5, the J call TRBJ1-2, with 10 bases lining up with TRBD1. With V trimmed by 4 bases and J by 4 bases, 6 bases remained unmatched. Germline V gene sequence: CDR1 MNHEY, CDR2 SVGAGI. The length of the CDR3 is 15 residues. CDR3 in amino acids: CASSSDRGHTYGYTF. CDR3 coding DNA: TGTGCCAGCAGTTCCGACAGGGGGCATACCTATGGCTACACCTTC.

The chain is built from TRBV11-2 and TRBJ2-7; 8 nucleotides agree with TRBD2. The CDR3 is made up of 15 amino acids. J was trimmed by 3 bases and V by 5 bases; bases with no gene match: 9. Germline CDR1 is SGHAT and CDR2 is FQNNGV. CDR3 bases: TGTGCCAGCAGCCTAGGAAGCGGGGGTAACTACGAGCAGTACTTC. As protein: CASSLGSGGNYEQYF.

This sequence joins TRBV11-2 and TRBJ1-4; maybe TRBD1 (6 bases). V lost 5 bases to trimming and J lost 0 bases, with 13 bases between them. Germline CDR1 reads SGHAT; CDR2 reads FQNNGV. The CDR3 runs 16 residues. Written as DNA, the CDR3 is TGTGCCAGCAGCCCTGGGACAACTTCAACTAATGAAAAACTGTTTTTT. It translates to CASSPGTTSTNEKLFF.

This clone was observed a few times. J is TRBJ2-7 and V is TRBV11-2; 8 nucleotides line up with TRBD2. The trim removed 1 base at V and 6 bases at J, leaving 8 bases unmatched. CDR3 length: 15 amino acids. CDR1 is SGHAT, CDR2 FQNNGV, per germline. Here the CDR3 reads CASSLGTGGPFEQYF. The CDR3 DNA sequence: TGTGCCAGCAGCTTAGGGACGGGAGGGCCTTTCGAGCAGTACTTC.

The chain carries TRBV29-1 and TRBJ2-3; D is possibly TRBD1 (5 bases). V gave up 4 bases and J gave up 3 bases, with 14 bases separating them. From germline, CDR1 is SQVTM and CDR2 ANQGSEA. This CDR3 spans 14 amino acids. CDR3 sequence reads: CSVGVRETTDTQYF. DNA for the CDR3: TGCAGCGTTGGGGTCAGGGAAACGACAGATACGCAGTATTTT.

The V gene is TRBV18, the J gene TRBJ2-4, with 9 bases identical to TRBD1. Germline V gene lookup returns CDR1 KGHSH and CDR2 LQKENI. With 1 base clipped from V and 9 bases from J, the junction kept 7 bases outside the gene matches. The CDR3 sequence is 15 residues long. CDR3 sequence: CASSPLRDRVGIQYF. In nucleotides, the CDR3 is TGTGCCAGCTCACCACTCCGGGACAGGGTGGGCATTCAGTACTTC.